This TCR beta chain came from a study of OX40 agonist ivuxolimab in advanced cancers. At the level of the study: Among those enrolled, mean age was approximately 60 years (range about 23 to 90) and less than 90% were male.

Clones were sequenced by immunoSEQ multiplex PCR, and TCRdb holds only the in-frame ones, with some missing. The data contain tens of thousands of clones, about nine tenths of them singletons. Cycle 7 day 1, cycle 4 day 1, and baseline were the timepoints at which blood was sampled. The CDR3 is 18 residues long. V was trimmed by 7 bases and J by 0 bases, leaving 19 bases between them. Germline CDR1 SNHLY, CDR2 FYNNEI. The TCR comes from an adult with an advanced solid tumor such as melanoma, head and neck, liver or kidney cancer. This sequence joins TRBV2 and TRBJ1-6; tentatively, D is TRBD1 (5 bases). The sequencing used CD4+ or CD8+ T cells sorted from blood, collected in a trial of the OX40 agonist ivuxolimab. The chain's CDR3 is CASKVSRDASSYNSPLHF. CDR3 bases: TGTGCCAGCAAAGTCAGCAGGGATGCAAGCTCCTATAATTCACCCCTCCACTTT. The whole variable domain, filled in from reference TRBV2 and TRBJ1-6, reads EPEVTQTPSHQVTQMGQEVILRCVPISNHLYFYWYRQILGQKVEFLVSFYNNEISEKSEIFDDQFSVERPDGSNFTLKIRSTKLEDSAMYFCASKVSRDASSYNSPLHFGNGTRLTVT.